A selection of T cell receptor beta chains follows, all from one sample in a study of T cell repertoires in cytomegalovirus infection. For these receptors, no antigen is known. TCRdb called the reads again in MiXCR, with one record for every CDR3 protein. The sample has 900,000 to 950,000 distinct CDR3 sequences; around a third are singletons. Sequencing used cultured CD8+ T cells from PBMCs, obtained from culture after CMV antigen stimulation. Receptor source: a human donor in good health (CMV status not recorded). Some clones in this sample may be carry-over from other donors' samples. Each CDR3 is given with its conserved first and last residue. A D gene is named only where the DNA matches it firmly. Only part of the rows carry a size: once, few, many, or a class if the clone is expanded.

CDR3aa: CASKAVNDGYTF
CDR3nt: TGCGCCAGCAAGGCGGTCAACGATGGCTACACCTTC
abundance: NA
d_gene: NA
v_gene: TRBV5-1
j_gene: TRBJ1-2

CDR3aa: CASSFVTGGLHEQYF
CDR3nt: TGTGCCAGCAGCTTCGTGACAGGGGGATTACACGAGCAGTACTTC
abundance: NA
d_gene: TRBD1
v_gene: TRBV7-9
j_gene: TRBJ2-7

CDR3aa: CASSVKGQGAYEQFF
CDR3nt: TGTGCCAGCAGCGTAAAAGGACAGGGGGCGTATGAGCAGTTCTTC
abundance: few
d_gene: TRBD1
v_gene: TRBV9
j_gene: TRBJ2-1

CDR3aa: CASSVGGGVNQPQHF
CDR3nt: TGTGCCAGCAGCGTAGGGGGGGGGGTCAATCAGCCCCAGCATTTT
abundance: NA
d_gene: NA
v_gene: TRBV9
j_gene: TRBJ1-5

CDR3aa: CASSLPQTASSSYNEQFF
CDR3nt: TGTGCCAGCAGCCTACCCCAGACAGCTTCAAGCTCCTACAATGAGCAGTTCTTC
abundance: many
d_gene: NA
v_gene: TRBV7-9
j_gene: TRBJ2-1

CDR3aa: CASSAGFHQPQHF
CDR3nt: TGTGCCAGCAGCGCAGGGTTCCATCAGCCCCAGCATTTT
abundance: NA
d_gene: NA
v_gene: TRBV25-1
j_gene: TRBJ1-5

CDR3aa: CASSLAKGGGTYNEQFF
CDR3nt: TGTGCCAGCAGCTTAGCGAAAGGCGGGGGGACCTACAATGAGCAGTTCTTC
abundance: many
d_gene: TRBD2
v_gene: TRBV7-2
j_gene: TRBJ2-1

CDR3aa: CASSNTGGLNEKLFF
CDR3nt: TGTGCCAGCAGTAATACAGGGGGCCTAAATGAAAAACTGTTTTTT
abundance: NA
d_gene: TRBD1
v_gene: TRBV7-3
j_gene: TRBJ1-4

CDR3aa: CASSRGLYGGNQPQHF
CDR3nt: TGTGCCAGCAGCCGGGGACTGTATGGGGGCAATCAGCCCCAGCATTTT
abundance: many
d_gene: NA
v_gene: TRBV7-2
j_gene: TRBJ1-5

CDR3aa: CASSPRQLNTGELFF
CDR3nt: TGTGCCAGCAGTCCGCGACAGCTCAACACCGGGGAGCTGTTTTTT
abundance: NA
d_gene: NA
v_gene: TRBV6-2/TRBV6-3
j_gene: TRBJ2-2

CDR3aa: CSARDSLSKGEQFF
CDR3nt: TGCAGTGCAAGGGACAGCCTCTCTAAGGGAGAGCAGTTCTTC
abundance: few
d_gene: TRBD1
v_gene: TRBV20-1
j_gene: TRBJ2-1

CDR3aa: CASSIRVDQPQHF
CDR3nt: TGTGCCAGTAGTATCAGGGTTGATCAGCCCCAGCATTTT
abundance: NA
d_gene: NA
v_gene: TRBV19
j_gene: TRBJ1-5

CDR3aa: CASSPQDGIPHGYTF
CDR3nt: TGTGCCAGCAGCCCCCAGGACGGGATACCTCATGGCTACACCTTC
abundance: few
d_gene: NA
v_gene: TRBV7-6
j_gene: TRBJ1-2

CDR3aa: CASSLGVVAGDSYNEQFF
CDR3nt: TGTGCCAGCAGCTTAGGCGTGGTAGCGGGGGATTCCTACAATGAGCAGTTCTTC
abundance: many
d_gene: TRBD2
v_gene: TRBV7-9
j_gene: TRBJ2-1

CDR3aa: CASSLWTGRETQYF
CDR3nt: TGTGCCAGCAGCCTATGGACAGGGAGGGAGACCCAGTACTTC
abundance: many
d_gene: TRBD1
v_gene: TRBV7-8
j_gene: TRBJ2-5

CDR3aa: CASSLDGTKWGYTF
CDR3nt: TGTGCCAGCAGCTTAGACGGGACAAAGTGGGGCTACACCTTC
abundance: few
d_gene: NA
v_gene: TRBV7-9
j_gene: TRBJ1-2

CDR3aa: CASSFNYEETQYF
CDR3nt: TGTGCCAGCAGTTTTAACTACGAAGAGACCCAGTACTTC
abundance: NA
d_gene: NA
v_gene: TRBV27
j_gene: TRBJ2-5